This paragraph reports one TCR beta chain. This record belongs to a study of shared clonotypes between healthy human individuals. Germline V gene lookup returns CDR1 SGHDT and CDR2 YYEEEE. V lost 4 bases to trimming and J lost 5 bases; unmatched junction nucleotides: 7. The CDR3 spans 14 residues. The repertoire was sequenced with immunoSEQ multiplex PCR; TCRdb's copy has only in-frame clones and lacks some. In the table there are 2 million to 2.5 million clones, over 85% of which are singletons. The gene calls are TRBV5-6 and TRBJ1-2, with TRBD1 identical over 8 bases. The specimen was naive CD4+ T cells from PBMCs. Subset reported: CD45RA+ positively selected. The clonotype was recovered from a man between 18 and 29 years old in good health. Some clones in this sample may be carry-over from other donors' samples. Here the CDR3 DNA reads TGTGCCAGCAGCCCGTACAGGGGGGAGTATGGCTACACCTTC. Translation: CASSPYRGEYGYTF.